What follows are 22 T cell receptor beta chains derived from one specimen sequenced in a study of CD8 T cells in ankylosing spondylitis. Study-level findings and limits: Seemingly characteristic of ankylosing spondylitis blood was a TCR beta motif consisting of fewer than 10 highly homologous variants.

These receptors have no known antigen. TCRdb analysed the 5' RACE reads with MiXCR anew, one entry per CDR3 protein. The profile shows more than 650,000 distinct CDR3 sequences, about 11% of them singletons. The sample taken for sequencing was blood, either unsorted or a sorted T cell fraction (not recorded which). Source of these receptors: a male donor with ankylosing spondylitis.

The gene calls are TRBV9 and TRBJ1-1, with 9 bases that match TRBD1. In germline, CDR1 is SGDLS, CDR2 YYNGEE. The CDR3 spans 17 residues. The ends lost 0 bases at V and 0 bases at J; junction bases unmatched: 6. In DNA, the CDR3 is TGTGCCAGCAGCGTAGGATCGACAGGGGGAATGAACACTGAAGCTTTCTTT. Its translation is CASSVGSTGGMNTEAFF.

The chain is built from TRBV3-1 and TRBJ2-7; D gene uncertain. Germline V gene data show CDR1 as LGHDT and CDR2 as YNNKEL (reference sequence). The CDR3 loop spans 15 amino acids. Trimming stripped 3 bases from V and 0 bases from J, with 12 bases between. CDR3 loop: CASSQAGRSSYEQYF. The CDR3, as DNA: TGTGCCAGCAGCCAGGCCGGTAGAAGCTCCTACGAGCAGTACTTC.

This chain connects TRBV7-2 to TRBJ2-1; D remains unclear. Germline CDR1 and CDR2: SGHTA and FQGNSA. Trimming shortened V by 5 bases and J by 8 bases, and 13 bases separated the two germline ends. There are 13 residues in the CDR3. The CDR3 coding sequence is TGTGCCAGCAGCCCAAGGAGTGCTTATGAGCAGTTCTTC. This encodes CASSPRSAYEQFF. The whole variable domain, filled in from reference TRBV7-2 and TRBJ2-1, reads GAGVSQSPSNKVTEKGKDVELRCDPISGHTALYWYRQSLGQGLEFLIYFQGNSAPDKSGLPSDRFSAERTGGSVSTLTIQRTQQEDSAVYLCASSPRSAYEQFFGPGTRLTVL.

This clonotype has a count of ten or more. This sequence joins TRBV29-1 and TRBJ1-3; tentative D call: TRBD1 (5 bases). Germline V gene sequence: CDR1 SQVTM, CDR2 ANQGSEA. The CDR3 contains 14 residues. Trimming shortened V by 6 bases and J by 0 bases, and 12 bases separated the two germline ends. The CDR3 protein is CSVRDGYSGNTIYF. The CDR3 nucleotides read TGCAGCGTGAGGGACGGATACTCTGGAAACACCATATATTTT.

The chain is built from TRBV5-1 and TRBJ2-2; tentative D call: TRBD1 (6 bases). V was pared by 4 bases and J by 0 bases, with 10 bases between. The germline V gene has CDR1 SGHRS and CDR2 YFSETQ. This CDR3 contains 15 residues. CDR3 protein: CASSPGTTNTGELFF. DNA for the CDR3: TGCGCCAGCAGCCCCGGGACAACGAACACCGGGGAGCTGTTTTTT.

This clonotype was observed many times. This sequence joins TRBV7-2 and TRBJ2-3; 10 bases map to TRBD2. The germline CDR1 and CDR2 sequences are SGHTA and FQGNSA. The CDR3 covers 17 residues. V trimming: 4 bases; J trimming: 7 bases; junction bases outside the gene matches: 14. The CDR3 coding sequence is TGTGCCAGCAGCTCCCAGAGTGGGGCTAGCGGGGGATATACGCAGTATTTT. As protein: CASSSQSGASGGYTQYF. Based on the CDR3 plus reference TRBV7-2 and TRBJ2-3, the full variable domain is GAGVSQSPSNKVTEKGKDVELRCDPISGHTALYWYRQSLGQGLEFLIYFQGNSAPDKSGLPSDRFSAERTGGSVSTLTIQRTQQEDSAVYLCASSSQSGASGGYTQYFGPGTRLTVL.

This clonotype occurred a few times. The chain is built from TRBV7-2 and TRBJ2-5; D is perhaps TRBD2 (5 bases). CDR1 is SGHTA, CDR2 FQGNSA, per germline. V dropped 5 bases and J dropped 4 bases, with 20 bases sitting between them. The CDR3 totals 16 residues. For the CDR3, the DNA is TGTGCCAGCAGCCCACAGTCGGGGAACGCGGTAGAGACCCAGTACTTC. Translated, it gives CASSPQSGNAVETQYF.

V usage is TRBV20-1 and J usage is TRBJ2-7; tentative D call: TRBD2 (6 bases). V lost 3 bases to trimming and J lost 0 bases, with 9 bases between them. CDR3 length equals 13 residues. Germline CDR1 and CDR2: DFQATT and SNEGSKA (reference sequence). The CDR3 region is CSASREISYEQYF. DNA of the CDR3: TGCAGTGCTAGTCGGGAGATCTCCTACGAGCAGTACTTC.

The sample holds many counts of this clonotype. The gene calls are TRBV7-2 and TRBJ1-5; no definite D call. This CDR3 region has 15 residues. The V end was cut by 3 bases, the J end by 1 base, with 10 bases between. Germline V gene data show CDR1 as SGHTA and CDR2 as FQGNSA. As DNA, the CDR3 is TGTGCCAGCAGCTTGGCCAGTCTAAGCAATCAGCCCCAGCATTTT. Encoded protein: CASSLASLSNQPQHF.

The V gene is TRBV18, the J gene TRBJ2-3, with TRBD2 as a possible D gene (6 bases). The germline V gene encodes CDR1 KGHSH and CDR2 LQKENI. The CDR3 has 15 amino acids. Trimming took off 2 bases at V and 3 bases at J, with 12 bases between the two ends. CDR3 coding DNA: TGTGCCAGCTCACCAGCTGGGGGAGGAACAGATACGCAGTATTTT. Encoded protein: CASSPAGGGTDTQYF.

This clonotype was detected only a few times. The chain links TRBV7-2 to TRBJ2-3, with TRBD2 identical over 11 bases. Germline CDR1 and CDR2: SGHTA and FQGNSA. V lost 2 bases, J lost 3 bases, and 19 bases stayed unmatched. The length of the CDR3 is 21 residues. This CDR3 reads CASSLSASGGKLTILTDTQYF. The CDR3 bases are TGTGCCAGCAGCTTATCGGCTAGCGGGGGGAAGCTAACCATACTAACAGATACGCAGTATTTT. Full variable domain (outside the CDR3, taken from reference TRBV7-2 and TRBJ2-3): GAGVSQSPSNKVTEKGKDVELRCDPISGHTALYWYRQSLGQGLEFLIYFQGNSAPDKSGLPSDRFSAERTGGSVSTLTIQRTQQEDSAVYLCASSLSASGGKLTILTDTQYFGPGTRLTVL.

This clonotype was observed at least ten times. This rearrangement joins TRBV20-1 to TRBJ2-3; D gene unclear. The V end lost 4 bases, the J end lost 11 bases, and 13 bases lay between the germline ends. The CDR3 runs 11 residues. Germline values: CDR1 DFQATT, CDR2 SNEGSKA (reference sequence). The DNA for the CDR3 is TGCAGTGCTATTCCCCGATATTTGCAGTATTTT. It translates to CSAIPRYLQYF.

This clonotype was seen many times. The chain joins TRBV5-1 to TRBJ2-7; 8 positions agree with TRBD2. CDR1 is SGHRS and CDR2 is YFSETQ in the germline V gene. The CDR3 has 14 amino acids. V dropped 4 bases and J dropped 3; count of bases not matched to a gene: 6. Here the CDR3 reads CASSPRAGDYEQYF. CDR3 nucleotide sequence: TGCGCCAGCAGCCCCCGAGCGGGGGACTACGAGCAGTACTTC.

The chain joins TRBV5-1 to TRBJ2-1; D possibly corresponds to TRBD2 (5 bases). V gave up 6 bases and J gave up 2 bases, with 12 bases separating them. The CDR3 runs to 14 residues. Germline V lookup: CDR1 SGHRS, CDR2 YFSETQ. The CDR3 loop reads CASMRGGTYNEQFF. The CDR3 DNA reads TGCGCCAGCATGCGAGGAGGAACCTACAATGAGCAGTTCTTC.

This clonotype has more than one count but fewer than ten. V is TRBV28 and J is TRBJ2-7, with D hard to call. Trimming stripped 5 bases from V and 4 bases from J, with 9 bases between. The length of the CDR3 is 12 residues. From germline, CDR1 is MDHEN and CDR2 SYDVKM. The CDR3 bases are TGTGCCAGCAGTCCCCAGTTATACGAGCAGTACTTC. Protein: CASSPQLYEQYF.

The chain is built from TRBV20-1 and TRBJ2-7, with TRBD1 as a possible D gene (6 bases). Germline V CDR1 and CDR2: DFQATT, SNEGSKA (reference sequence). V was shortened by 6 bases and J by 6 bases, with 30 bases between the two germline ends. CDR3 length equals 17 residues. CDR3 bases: TGCAGTGCCTTAGCCCTCGGGCAGGGGAGCTTGGTGCCCGAGCAGTACTTC. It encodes CSALALGQGSLVPEQYF.

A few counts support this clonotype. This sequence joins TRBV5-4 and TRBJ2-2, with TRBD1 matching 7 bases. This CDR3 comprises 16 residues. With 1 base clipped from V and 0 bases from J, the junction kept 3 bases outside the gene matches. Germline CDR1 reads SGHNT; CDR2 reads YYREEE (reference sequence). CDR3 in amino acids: CASSLSGTANTGELFF. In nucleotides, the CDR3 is TGTGCCAGCAGCTTGTCGGGGACAGCGAACACCGGGGAGCTGTTTTTT.

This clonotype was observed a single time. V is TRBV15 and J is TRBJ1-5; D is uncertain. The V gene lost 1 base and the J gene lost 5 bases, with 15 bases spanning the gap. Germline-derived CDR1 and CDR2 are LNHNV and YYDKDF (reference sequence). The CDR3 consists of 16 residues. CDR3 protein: CATSRAAPWEDQPQHF. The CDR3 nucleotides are TGTGCCACCAGCAGAGCGGCCCCGTGGGAGGATCAGCCCCAGCATTTT.

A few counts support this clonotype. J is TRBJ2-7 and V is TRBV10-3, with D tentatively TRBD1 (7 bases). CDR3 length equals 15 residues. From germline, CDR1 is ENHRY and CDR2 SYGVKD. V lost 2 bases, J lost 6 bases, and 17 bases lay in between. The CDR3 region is CAISEGGTVLPEQYF. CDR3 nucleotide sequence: TGTGCCATCAGTGAGGGAGGGACAGTTTTGCCCGAGCAGTACTTC.

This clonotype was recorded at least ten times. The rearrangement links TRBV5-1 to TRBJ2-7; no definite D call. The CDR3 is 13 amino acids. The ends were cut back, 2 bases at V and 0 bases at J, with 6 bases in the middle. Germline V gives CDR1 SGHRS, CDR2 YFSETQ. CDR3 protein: CASSFAPSYEQYF. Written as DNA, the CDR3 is TGCGCCAGCAGCTTTGCCCCCTCCTACGAGCAGTACTTC.

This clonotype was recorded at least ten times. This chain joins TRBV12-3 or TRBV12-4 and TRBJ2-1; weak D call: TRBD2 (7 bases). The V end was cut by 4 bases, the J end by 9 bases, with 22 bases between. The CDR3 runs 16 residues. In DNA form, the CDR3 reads TGTGCCAGCAGTTCTAGGCCCGGGGGGCGGGGGAGTGAGCAGTTCTTC. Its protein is CASSSRPGGRGSEQFF.

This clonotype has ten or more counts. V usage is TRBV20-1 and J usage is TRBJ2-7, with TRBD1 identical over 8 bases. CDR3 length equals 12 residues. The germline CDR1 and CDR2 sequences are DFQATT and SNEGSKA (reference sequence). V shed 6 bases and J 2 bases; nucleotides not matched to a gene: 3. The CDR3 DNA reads TGCAGTGCCGACAGGGGAACCTACGAGCAGTACTTC. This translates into CSADRGTYEQYF.